Following are 22 T cell receptor beta chains from one sample sequenced in a study of shared clonotypes between healthy human individuals. TCRdb's copy holds only in-frame clones and misses some; the assay was immunoSEQ multiplex PCR. The top ten hold around 15% of the sample, which has roughly 300,000 clones, around 87% seen once. Sample: memory CD8+ T cells sorted from blood. Noted subset: CD45RO+ cells pooled with CCR7-negative TemRA cells. The receptors here all came from a man younger than 35 in good health.

This sequence joins TRBV4-3 and TRBJ2-7, with D tentatively TRBD1 (6 bases). CDR3 length equals 18 residues. Trimming took 4 bases from V and 3 from J, leaving 25 bases between them. Germline CDR1 reads LGHNA; CDR2 reads YSLEER. The CDR3 sequence: CASSRQVESEGVFYEQYF. The CDR3 nucleotides read TGCGCCAGCAGCCGCCAAGTGGAGTCTGAGGGGGTGTTCTACGAGCAGTACTTC.

The rearrangement joins TRBV7-6 to TRBJ2-1; no definite D call. CDR1 SGHVS and CDR2 FNYEAQ come from the germline V gene. V dropped 3 bases and J dropped 0 bases, with 9 bases sitting between them. This CDR3 is 15 amino acids long. CDR3 DNA: TGTGCCAGCAGCTTGGGGTGGAGCTCCTACAATGAGCAGTTCTTC. Translating it yields CASSLGWSSYNEQFF.

The sample holds one count of this clone. This chain uses TRBV27 with TRBJ2-1; 7 positions match TRBD1. The CDR3 totals 14 residues. The V gene's germline CDR1 is MNHEY and CDR2 SMNVEV (reference sequence). Germline trimming cut 5 bases from V and 7 bases from J; bases unmatched to any gene: 8. The CDR3 coding sequence is TGTGCCAGCAGTGATAGACAGGGTGGAAATGAGCAGTTCTTC. Encoded protein: CASSDRQGGNEQFF.

This rearrangement joins TRBV6-5 to TRBJ2-5; 9 bases line up with TRBD2. With V trimmed by 4 bases and J by 5 bases, 8 bases remained unmatched. Germline V gives CDR1 MNHEY, CDR2 SVGAGI. The CDR3 is 15 amino acids. The chain's CDR3 is CASSSVSGRLETQYF. CDR3 sequence (DNA): TGTGCCAGCAGTTCAGTTAGCGGGAGACTGGAGACCCAGTACTTC.

This chain links TRBV15 with TRBJ2-7; D unresolved. The germline CDR1 and CDR2 sequences are LNHNV and YYDKDF (reference sequence). The CDR3 consists of 11 residues. Trimming left V 3 bases short and J 5 bases short, with 5 bases between. The CDR3 is CATSSAHEQYF. CDR3 in DNA: TGTGCCACCAGCAGCGCTCACGAGCAGTACTTC.

The chain employs TRBV10-2 and TRBJ2-7; possibly TRBD2 for D (5 bases). The ends were cut back, 0 bases at V and 6 bases at J, with 9 bases in the middle. The CDR3 loop spans 13 amino acids. Germline CDR1 and CDR2: WSHSY and SAAADI. The DNA for the CDR3 is TGCGCCAGCAGTGAGTCGACTACACTCGAGCAGTACTTC. Translated, it gives CASSESTTLEQYF.

The V gene is TRBV5-1, the J gene TRBJ2-5; D is unresolved. The CDR3 covers 15 residues. The V end lost 1 base, the J end lost 5 bases, and 15 bases lay between the germline ends. CDR1 is SGHRS, CDR2 YFSETQ, per germline. The CDR3 protein is CASSLLRVEWETQYF. CDR3 bases: TGCGCCAGCAGCTTGTTAAGGGTAGAGTGGGAGACCCAGTACTTC.

This chain connects TRBV5-1 to TRBJ2-5, with 10 positions matching TRBD2. J lost 5 bases, V lost 0 bases, and 7 bases had no gene match. The CDR3 has 16 residues. CDR1 is SGHRS and CDR2 is YFSETQ in the germline V gene. The CDR3 protein is CASSLAASGSWETQYF. CDR3 DNA sequence: TGCGCCAGCAGCTTGGCGGCTAGCGGGAGCTGGGAGACCCAGTACTTC.

V gene TRBV13 combines with J gene TRBJ2-2; 11 bases match TRBD1. This CDR3 is built from 16 residues. V shed 4 bases, J shed 4 bases, and the junction held 5 bases outside the gene matches. CDR1 is PRHDT, CDR2 FYEKMQ, per germline (reference sequence). This chain's CDR3 is CASSSRDRGFTGELFF. The DNA of the CDR3 is TGTGCCAGCAGCTCCCGGGACAGGGGGTTCACCGGGGAGCTGTTTTTT.

The genes are TRBV30 and TRBJ2-7; 7 nucleotides agree with TRBD1. The junction had 9 bases not matched to a gene; V was cut back by 5 bases and J by 2 bases. Germline V lookup: CDR1 GTSNPN, CDR2 SVGIG (reference sequence). The CDR3 spans 14 residues. The CDR3 loop is CAWSGQAITYEQYF. The CDR3 DNA reads as TGTGCCTGGTCAGGACAGGCCATAACCTACGAGCAGTACTTC. The full variable domain, with the rest looked up from reference TRBV30 and TRBJ2-7, is SQTIHQWPATLVQPVGSPLSLECTVEGTSNPNLYWYRQAAGRGLQLLFYSVGIGQISSEVPQNLSASRPQDRQFILSSKKLLLSDSGFYLCAWSGQAITYEQYFGPGTRLTVT.

The rearrangement links TRBV13 to TRBJ2-1; the match to TRBD2 covers 11 bases. Germline CDR1 is PRHDT and CDR2 is FYEKMQ (reference sequence). This CDR3 comprises 15 residues. V was clipped by 5 bases and J by 3 bases; unmatched bases: 3. The chain's CDR3 is CASSAGLAGYNEQFF. The CDR3 DNA sequence: TGTGCCAGCAGCGCCGGACTAGCGGGCTACAATGAGCAGTTCTTC.

V and J are TRBV19 and TRBJ1-5; 9 nucleotides align to TRBD1. The junction had 7 bases not matched to a gene; V was cut back by 7 bases and J by 0 bases. Germline V CDR1 and CDR2: LNHDA, SQIVND (reference sequence). This CDR3 comprises 16 residues. The CDR3 region has the DNA TGTGCCAGTAACCCTACGGGACAGGGTAGCAATCAGCCCCAGCATTTT. Amino acid sequence: CASNPTGQGSNQPQHF.

The chain carries TRBV7-2 and TRBJ2-1; TRBD2 might be the D (5 bases). V gave up 2 bases and J gave up 4 bases, with 15 bases separating them. The germline V gene encodes CDR1 SGHTA and CDR2 FQGNSA. CDR3 length equals 16 residues. CDR3 loop: CASSLRDRLGYNEQFF. The DNA of the CDR3 is TGTGCCAGCAGCTTACGGGATCGGCTCGGGTACAATGAGCAGTTCTTC.

The gene calls are TRBV5-6 and TRBJ1-2; TRBD1 is a possible D gene (5 bases). The germline V gene has CDR1 SGHDT and CDR2 YYEEEE. The CDR3 has 13 residues. V lost 6 bases and J lost 5, with 14 bases in between. The chain's CDR3 is CASTHQGSYGYTF. CDR3 DNA: TGTGCCAGCACCCATCAGGGATCTTATGGCTACACCTTC.

CDR3 in amino acids: CASSQDTSGSGSYEQYF. CDR3 bases: TGCGCCAGCAGCCAAGATACTAGCGGGAGTGGCTCCTACGAGCAGTACTTC. This chain uses TRBV4-3 with TRBJ2-7; the match to TRBD2 covers 11 bases. V was pared by 0 bases and J by 0 bases, with 4 bases of the junction left unmatched. Germline CDR1 is LGHNA and CDR2 is YSLEER. This CDR3 comprises 17 residues.

The CDR3 is CASSLAGGNGYTF. The CDR3 DNA reads as TGCGCCAGCAGCTTGGCCGGGGGAAATGGCTACACCTTC. V usage is TRBV5-1 and J usage is TRBJ1-2, with D possibly matching TRBD1 (5 bases). Germline values: CDR1 SGHRS, CDR2 YFSETQ. CDR3 length: 13 residues. Trimming removed 0 bases from V and 6 bases from J, with 9 bases in between.

The genes are TRBV6-1 and TRBJ1-3, with no clear D. Germline V gene lookup returns CDR1 MNHNS and CDR2 SASEGT. The V gene lost 0 bases and the J gene lost 3 bases, with 9 bases spanning the gap. This CDR3 is 15 amino acids long. This CDR3 is CASSEAPGDGNTIYF. The DNA for the CDR3 is TGTGCCAGCAGTGAAGCGCCTGGGGATGGAAACACCATATATTTT.

V usage is TRBV5-1 and J usage is TRBJ2-7; 8 bases are a match to TRBD2. V lost 5 bases to trimming and J lost 5 bases; unmatched junction nucleotides: 9. This CDR3 is 14 amino acids long. The germline V gene encodes CDR1 SGHRS and CDR2 YFSETQ. CDR3 sequence reads: CASRRAGVSDEQYF. In nucleotides, the CDR3 is TGCGCCAGCAGAAGAGCGGGAGTTTCCGACGAGCAGTACTTC.

This chain joins TRBV7-3 and TRBJ1-6; no clear D. Trimming removed 2 bases from V and 2 bases from J, with 10 bases in between. The CDR3 has 16 amino acids. CDR1 SGHTA and CDR2 FQGTGA come from the germline V gene. The CDR3 DNA is TGTGCCAGCAGCTTATTGGGAAGCGCCTATAATTCACCCCTCCACTTT. Encoded protein: CASSLLGSAYNSPLHF.

The V and J genes are TRBV27 and TRBJ2-3; 9 bases line up with TRBD1. The CDR3 contains 15 residues. The junction had 5 bases not matched to a gene; V was cut back by 4 bases and J by 3 bases. Germline CDR1 reads MNHEY; CDR2 reads SMNVEV (reference sequence). Here the CDR3 reads CASSSHRGRTDTQYF. CDR3 nucleotides: TGTGCCAGCAGTTCTCACAGGGGGCGTACAGATACGCAGTATTTT.

The chain links TRBV7-9 to TRBJ2-7; unclear D gene. In germline, CDR1 is SEHNR, CDR2 FQNEAQ (reference sequence). The V end lost 1 base, the J end lost 6 bases, and 10 bases lay between the germline ends. This CDR3 comprises 13 residues. CDR3: CASSLDGIPEQYF. The CDR3 DNA reads as TGTGCCAGCAGCTTAGATGGGATTCCCGAGCAGTACTTC.

This clone was recorded at least ten times. V and J are TRBV11-3 and TRBJ2-7, with 11 bases aligning to TRBD2. The V gene end was trimmed by 3 bases and the J gene end by 5 bases; junction bases not matched to a gene: 9. The CDR3 is made up of 16 amino acids. Per the germline V gene, CDR1 is SGHNT and CDR2 is YENEEA. DNA for the CDR3: TGTGCCAGCAGCTTGAGCCCACTAGCGGGGGCGGACGAGCAGTACTTC. Protein sequence: CASSLSPLAGADEQYF.